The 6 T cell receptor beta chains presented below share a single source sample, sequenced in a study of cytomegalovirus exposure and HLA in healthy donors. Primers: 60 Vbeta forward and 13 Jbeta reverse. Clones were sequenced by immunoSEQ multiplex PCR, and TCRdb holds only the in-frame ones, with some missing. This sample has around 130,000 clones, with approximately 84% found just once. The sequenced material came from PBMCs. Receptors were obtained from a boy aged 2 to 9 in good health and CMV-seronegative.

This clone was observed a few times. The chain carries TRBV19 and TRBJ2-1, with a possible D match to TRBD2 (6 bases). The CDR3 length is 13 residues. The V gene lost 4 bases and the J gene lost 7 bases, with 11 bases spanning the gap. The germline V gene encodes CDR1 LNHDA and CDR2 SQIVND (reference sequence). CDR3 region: CASSSREWNEQFF. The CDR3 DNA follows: TGTGCCAGTAGTAGTCGGGAGTGGAATGAGCAGTTCTTC.

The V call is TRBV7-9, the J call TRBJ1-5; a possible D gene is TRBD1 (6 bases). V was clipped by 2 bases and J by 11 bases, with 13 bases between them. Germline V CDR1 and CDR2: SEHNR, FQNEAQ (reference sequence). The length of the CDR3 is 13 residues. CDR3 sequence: CASSLFPGEAQHF. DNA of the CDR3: TGTGCCAGCAGCTTATTCCCAGGGGAAGCCCAGCATTTT.

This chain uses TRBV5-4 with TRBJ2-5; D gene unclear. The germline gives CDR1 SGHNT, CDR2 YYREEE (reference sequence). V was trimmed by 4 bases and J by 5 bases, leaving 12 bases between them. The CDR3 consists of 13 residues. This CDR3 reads CASSTRYGETQYF. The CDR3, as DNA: TGTGCCAGCAGCACAAGATACGGGGAGACCCAGTACTTC. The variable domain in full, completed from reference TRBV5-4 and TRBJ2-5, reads ETGVTQSPTHLIKTRGQQVTLRCSSQSGHNTVSWYQQALGQGPQFIFQYYREEENGRGNFPPRFSGLQFPNYSSELNVNALELDDSALYLCASSTRYGETQYFGPGTRLLVL.

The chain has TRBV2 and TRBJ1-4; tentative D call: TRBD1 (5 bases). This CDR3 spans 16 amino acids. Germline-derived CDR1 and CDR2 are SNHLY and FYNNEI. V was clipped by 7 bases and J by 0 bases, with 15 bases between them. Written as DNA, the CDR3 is TGTGCCAGCACCCCGACAGAGGACGCAACTAATGAAAAACTGTTTTTT. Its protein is CASTPTEDATNEKLFF. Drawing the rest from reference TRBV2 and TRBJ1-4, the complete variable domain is EPEVTQTPSHQVTQMGQEVILRCVPISNHLYFYWYRQILGQKVEFLVSFYNNEISEKSEIFDDQFSVERPDGSNFTLKIRSTKLEDSAMYFCASTPTEDATNEKLFFGSGTQLSVL.

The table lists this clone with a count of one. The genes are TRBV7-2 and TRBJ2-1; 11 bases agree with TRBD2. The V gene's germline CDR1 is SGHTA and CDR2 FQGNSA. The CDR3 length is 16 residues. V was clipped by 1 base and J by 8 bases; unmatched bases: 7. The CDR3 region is CASSLDPSSGRHEQFF. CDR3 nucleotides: TGTGCCAGCAGCTTAGACCCATCTAGCGGGAGGCATGAGCAGTTCTTC. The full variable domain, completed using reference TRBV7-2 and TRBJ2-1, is GAGVSQSPSNKVTEKGKDVELRCDPISGHTALYWYRQSLGQGLEFLIYFQGNSAPDKSGLPSDRFSAERTGGSVSTLTIQRTQQEDSAVYLCASSLDPSSGRHEQFFGPGTRLTVL.

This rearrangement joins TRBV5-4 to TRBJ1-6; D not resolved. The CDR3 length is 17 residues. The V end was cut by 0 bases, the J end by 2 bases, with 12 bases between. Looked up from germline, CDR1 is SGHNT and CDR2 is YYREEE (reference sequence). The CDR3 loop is CASSLDPGRAYNSPLHF. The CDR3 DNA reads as TGTGCCAGCAGCTTGGATCCGGGGAGGGCCTATAATTCACCCCTCCACTTT.